This TCR beta chain originates from a study of cytomegalovirus exposure and HLA in healthy donors. About the study: A prior analysis found about 120 million unique TCR beta sequences from around 180 million T cells.

V lost 2 bases and J 2 bases, leaving 8 bases between the germline ends. Germline CDR1 SGHTA, CDR2 FQGTGA. The CDR3 totals 14 residues. PCR used 60 Vbeta primers and 13 Jbeta primers. Repertoires were generated with immunoSEQ multiplex PCR, while TCRdb's copy carries only in-frame clones and drops some. In the table there are over 85,000 clones, about 80% of which are singletons. The chain couples TRBV7-3 to TRBJ2-3, with D possibly being TRBD1 (5 bases). Specimen: PBMCs. This sequence originates from a woman in her sixties or seventies in good health and CMV-seropositive. Here the CDR3 DNA reads TGTGCCAGCAGCTTACAGGGTTCCACAGATACGCAGTATTTT. This translates into CASSLQGSTDTQYF.